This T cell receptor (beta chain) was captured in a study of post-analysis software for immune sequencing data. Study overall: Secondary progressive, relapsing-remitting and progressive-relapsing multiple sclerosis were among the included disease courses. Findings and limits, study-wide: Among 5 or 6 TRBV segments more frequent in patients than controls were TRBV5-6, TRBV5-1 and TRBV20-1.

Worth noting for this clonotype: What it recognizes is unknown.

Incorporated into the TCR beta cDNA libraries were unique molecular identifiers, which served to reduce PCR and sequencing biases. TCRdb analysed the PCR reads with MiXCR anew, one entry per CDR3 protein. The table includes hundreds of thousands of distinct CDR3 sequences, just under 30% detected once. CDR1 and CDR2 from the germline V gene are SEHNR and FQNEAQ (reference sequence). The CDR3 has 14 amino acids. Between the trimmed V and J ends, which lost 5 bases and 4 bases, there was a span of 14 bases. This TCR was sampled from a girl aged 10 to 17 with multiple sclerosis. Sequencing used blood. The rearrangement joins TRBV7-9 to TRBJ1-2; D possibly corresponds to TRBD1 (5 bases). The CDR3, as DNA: TGTGCCAGCAGCGGAGGTGTCCAGGGCTATGGCTACACCTTC. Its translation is CASSGGVQGYGYTF.